Shown below are 24 T cell receptor beta chains from a single sample sequenced in a study of T cell responses to AZD1222 COVID-19 vaccine. Repertoires were generated with immunoSEQ multiplex PCR, while TCRdb's copy carries only in-frame clones and drops some. Of roughly 180,000 clones detected, about 89% appear once; the ten largest clones hold 1.7%. The sample consisted of peripheral blood, taken 28 days after the second AZD1222 dose. These receptors all come from an adult who received the AZD1222 COVID-19 vaccine.

A remark on this clone: Other DNA sequences in the sample encode the same CDR3. The chain recombines TRBV7-9 with TRBJ2-7, with unresolved D. The germline V gene has CDR1 SEHNR and CDR2 FQNEAQ (reference sequence). V was pared by 4 bases and J by 4 bases, with 5 bases between. There are 11 residues in the CDR3. CDR3 in DNA: TGTGCCAGCAGCTCATTATACGAGCAGTACTTC. Translating it yields CASSSLYEQYF.

The chain is built from TRBV5-1 and TRBJ1-6; 11 bases are shared with TRBD1. There are 15 residues in the CDR3. Germline V gene sequence: CDR1 SGHRS, CDR2 YFSETQ. The V and J ends lost 0 bases and 8 bases, in that order; junction bases with no gene match: 1. The CDR3 DNA reads TGCGCCAGCAGCTTGGGGACAGGGGGCGATTCACCCCTCCACTTT. Protein sequence: CASSLGTGGDSPLHF.

This clone came up once. The chain employs TRBV6-5 and TRBJ2-3; the D gene is possibly TRBD2 (6 bases). The ends were cut back, 6 bases at V and 10 bases at J, with 17 bases in the middle. This CDR3 has 13 residues. The germline CDR1 and CDR2 sequences are MNHEY and SVGAGI. The DNA of the CDR3 is TGTGCCAGCAGCGCCCGGGACTCCCTAGCGCAGTATTTT. The encoded protein is CASSARDSLAQYF.

The chain is built from TRBV9 and TRBJ2-7; unclear D gene. Germline loops: CDR1 SGDLS, CDR2 YYNGEE. There are 9 residues in the CDR3. V gave up 5 bases and J gave up 11 bases, with 8 bases separating them. The CDR3 coding sequence is TGTGCCAGCAGTCCGCCAGAGTACTTC. Protein: CASSPPEYF.

The sample holds one count of this clone. For the CDR3, the DNA is TGTGCCAGCAGTCGAGAGGGAAATCAGCCCCAGCATTTT. Its translation: CASSREGNQPQHF. V usage is TRBV2 and J usage is TRBJ1-5, with no clear D. CDR1 and CDR2 from the germline V gene are SNHLY and FYNNEI. This CDR3 has 13 residues. Deletions cut 5 bases from V and 4 bases from J, with 9 bases between.

This chain uses TRBV29-1 with TRBJ1-2; possibly TRBD1 for D (6 bases). Trimming removed 6 bases from V and 1 base from J, with 9 bases in between. This CDR3 spans 12 amino acids. The germline V gene encodes CDR1 SQVTM and CDR2 ANQGSEA. This CDR3 reads CSVARGNYGYTF. Written as DNA, the CDR3 is TGCAGCGTCGCCAGGGGTAACTATGGCTACACCTTC.

The chain couples TRBV5-8 to TRBJ1-1; 8 nucleotides match TRBD1. The CDR3 is 16 amino acids. Germline trimming cut 1 base from V and 5 bases from J; bases unmatched to any gene: 10. CDR1 and CDR2 from the germline V gene are SGHTS and YDEGEE. The CDR3 nucleotides read TGTGCCAGCAGCTTGAGGGGACAGGCTCGGACGACTGAAGCTTTCTTT. Translation: CASSLRGQARTTEAFF.

CDR3 DNA sequence: TGTGCCAGCAGTTCGACAAGCGAAAAACTGTTTTTT. It translates to CASSSTSEKLFF. The chain employs TRBV12-3 or TRBV12-4 and TRBJ1-4; D is unresolved. V lost 4 bases to trimming and J lost 8 bases, with 8 bases between them. The CDR3 sequence is 12 residues long.

The chain employs TRBV9 and TRBJ1-2; D is undetermined. V was cut by 0 bases and J by 4 bases, with 13 bases left in between. Germline V gene lookup returns CDR1 SGDLS and CDR2 YYNGEE. This CDR3 spans 15 amino acids. The chain's CDR3 is CASSVAPDGGYGYTF. CDR3 sequence (DNA): TGTGCCAGCAGCGTAGCTCCCGACGGCGGCTATGGCTACACCTTC.

This sequence joins TRBV6-5 and TRBJ1-5; 8 positions match TRBD1. Germline CDR1 and CDR2: MNHEY and SVGAGI. CDR3 size: 15 residues. Trimming removed 7 bases from V and 6 bases from J; junction bases left unmatched: 11. The CDR3 region has the DNA TGTGCCAGCAAGAACCGGCAGGGGGCGGGTCAGCCCCAGCATTTT. Translating it yields CASKNRQGAGQPQHF.

This chain links TRBV29-1 with TRBJ1-1; D unclear. V was pared by 4 bases and J by 0 bases, with 9 bases between. Germline assignment: CDR1 SQVTM and CDR2 ANQGSEA. There are 13 residues in the CDR3. Here the CDR3 DNA reads TGCAGCGTTGTAGGCAGATTGAACACTGAAGCTTTCTTT. This translates into CSVVGRLNTEAFF.

The V call is TRBV5-1, the J call TRBJ1-2, with 9 bases identical to TRBD1. V was pared by 1 base and J by 4 bases, with 5 bases of the junction left unmatched. CDR3 size: 15 residues. CDR1 and CDR2 from the germline V gene are SGHRS and YFSETQ. The CDR3 protein is CASSLSAGQGYGYTF. The DNA of the CDR3 is TGCGCCAGCAGCTTGAGCGCGGGACAGGGCTATGGCTACACCTTC. Variable domain in full (rest from reference TRBV5-1 and TRBJ1-2): KAGVTQTPRYLIKTRGQQVTLSCSPISGHRSVSWYQQTPGQGLQFLFEYFSETQRNKGNFPGRFSGRQFSNSRSEMNVSTLELGDSALYLCASSLSAGQGYGYTFGSGTRLTVV.

The chain is built from TRBV9 and TRBJ1-6; TRBD1 matches at 7 bases. The CDR3 covers 16 residues. Germline lookup yields CDR1 SGDLS and CDR2 YYNGEE. V trimming: 4 bases; J trimming: 4 bases; junction bases outside the gene matches: 8. The CDR3, as DNA: TGTGCCAGCAGCTTCGGACAGGACCTGTATAATTCACCCCTCCACTTT. Translating gives CASSFGQDLYNSPLHF.

This clone was observed once. The CDR3 is CASSLPTGTSSTYEQYF. The CDR3 coding sequence is TGCGCCAGCAGCCTACCGACCGGGACTAGCTCAACCTACGAGCAGTACTTC. This rearrangement joins TRBV5-1 to TRBJ2-7, with 9 bases matching TRBD2. The CDR3 runs to 17 residues. After removal of 4 bases from V and 2 bases from J, the junction contained 13 bases not matched to a gene. In germline, CDR1 is SGHRS, CDR2 YFSETQ.

The rearrangement links TRBV5-1 to TRBJ2-1, with 8 bases fitting TRBD2. The length of the CDR3 is 16 residues. Trimming removed 2 bases from V and 8 bases from J; junction bases left unmatched: 12. Germline loops: CDR1 SGHRS, CDR2 YFSETQ. CDR3 DNA sequence: TGCGCCAGCAGCTTCGAACCGGGACTAGATGTCTATGAGCAGTTCTTC. Translated: CASSFEPGLDVYEQFF.

The V and J genes are TRBV7-8 and TRBJ2-7; 7 bases match TRBD2. The CDR3 has 15 residues. V lost 1 base, J lost 2 bases, and 5 bases stayed unmatched. Germline CDR1 and CDR2: SGHVS and FQNEAQ. The CDR3 nucleotides are TGTGCCAGCAGCTTAGTGGCTAGCGGACCCTACGAGCAGTACTTC. This encodes CASSLVASGPYEQYF.

This clone was counted a few times. This chain joins TRBV2 and TRBJ1-5, with 7 nucleotides matching TRBD1. V lost 8 bases, J lost 7 bases, and 11 bases stayed unmatched. This CDR3 has 14 residues. Germline loops: CDR1 SNHLY, CDR2 FYNNEI. This CDR3 reads CASDLTGARQPQHF. In DNA form, the CDR3 reads TGTGCCAGCGATCTCACAGGGGCACGGCAGCCCCAGCATTTT.

The chain combines TRBV27 with TRBJ1-1; D is perhaps TRBD1 (5 bases). CDR3 length: 16 residues. V dropped 5 bases and J dropped 4 bases, with 20 bases sitting between them. Per germline, CDR1 MNHEY and CDR2 SMNVEV (reference sequence). CDR3 nucleotides: TGTGCCAGCAGTCAACTCCTCCAGGGCTTTGGCACTGAAGCTTTCTTT. Its protein is CASSQLLQGFGTEAFF.

The chain combines TRBV7-2 with TRBJ1-1; D gene ambiguous. CDR1 is SGHTA and CDR2 is FQGNSA in the germline V gene. The CDR3 totals 14 residues. With 1 base removed from V and 1 base from J, the gap between germline ends came to 7 bases. The CDR3 DNA sequence: TGTGCCAGCAGCTTAGACCCCAGGAACACTGAAGCTTTCTTT. This sequence encodes CASSLDPRNTEAFF.

This clone has only one observation. The rearrangement links TRBV19 to TRBJ2-1; a possible D gene is TRBD2 (6 bases). This CDR3 has 15 residues. CDR1 and CDR2 from the germline V gene are LNHDA and SQIVND (reference sequence). Trimming removed 1 base from V and 5 bases from J, with 12 bases in between. The CDR3 here is CASSIASGTHNEQFF. The DNA for the CDR3 is TGTGCCAGTAGTATAGCGTCGGGGACTCACAATGAGCAGTTCTTC.

The chain employs TRBV9 and TRBJ2-1; the D gene is possibly TRBD1 (6 bases). Germline V gene data show CDR1 as SGDLS and CDR2 as YYNGEE. This CDR3 has 15 amino acids. Trimming removed 3 bases from V and 6 bases from J, with 16 bases in between. The CDR3 DNA is TGTGCCAGCAGCGCGAGGGGGTCAACATTCAATGAGCAGTTCTTC. Translating gives CASSARGSTFNEQFF.

The V call is TRBV7-2, the J call TRBJ2-5; D possibly corresponds to TRBD1 (5 bases). The germline V gene encodes CDR1 SGHTA and CDR2 FQGNSA. Trimming shortened V by 5 bases and J by 2 bases, and 15 bases separated the two germline ends. The CDR3 is made up of 15 amino acids. CDR3 protein: CASSPQGWFQETQYF. The CDR3 nucleotides read TGTGCCAGCAGCCCGCAGGGATGGTTTCAAGAGACCCAGTACTTC.

The rearrangement links TRBV6-5 to TRBJ1-6; TRBD1 matches at 7 bases. The V and J ends lost 7 bases and 8 bases, in that order; junction bases with no gene match: 5. CDR3 length equals 13 residues. Germline V CDR1 and CDR2: MNHEY, SVGAGI. In nucleotides, the CDR3 is TGTGCCAGCACCCAGGGGGTTTATTCACCCCTCCACTTT. This sequence encodes CASTQGVYSPLHF.

The rearrangement links TRBV9 to TRBJ2-7, with 9 bases that match TRBD1. V shed 1 base and J 5 bases; nucleotides not matched to a gene: 7. The CDR3 totals 15 residues. From germline, CDR1 is SGDLS and CDR2 YYNGEE. Here the CDR3 reads CASSVKGQGGDEQYF. CDR3 DNA: TGTGCCAGCAGCGTAAAGGGACAGGGAGGGGACGAGCAGTACTTC.